This T cell receptor beta chain was found in a study of spatial heterogeneity in lung cancer. Study conclusions and caveats: Within tumors, counts of expanded alpha and beta TCRs tracked tumor mutation counts.

TCRdb itself ran the 5' RACE reads through MiXCR, one entry per CDR3 protein. The sample has more than 20,000 distinct CDR3 sequences, under 6.5% seen once. There are 13 residues in the CDR3. Trimming shortened V by 6 bases and J by 4 bases, and 13 bases separated the two germline ends. About this clonotype: Its specificity is not known.

The time point was: sample taken at primary tumor resection. This sequence was found in a male donor with early-stage non-small cell lung cancer. This sequence joins TRBV12-3 or TRBV12-4 and TRBJ2-7; D tentatively fits TRBD1 or TRBD2 (5 bases each). The specimen was lung tumor tissue, collected at surgery. The CDR3 DNA sequence: TGTGCCAGCAGAATCCGGGGCCATTACGAGCAGTACTTC. Translating it yields CASRIRGHYEQYF.